This T cell receptor (beta chain) was recovered during a study of blood T cells in healthy people across ages. Germline V gene lookup returns CDR1 MNHEY and CDR2 SVGAGI. This CDR3 spans 15 amino acids. V was pared by 7 bases and J by 5 bases, with 10 bases of the junction left unmatched. For the second PCR, which ran for roughly 7 to 11 cycles, a sample-barcoded 5' primer and a J-beta primer mix were used. TCRdb reprocessed the 5' RACE reads with MiXCR, giving one entry per CDR3 protein. The table records approximately 600,000 distinct CDR3 sequences, 58% of them present only once. A few counts support this clonotype.

The sample was blood. V gene TRBV6-5 combines with J gene TRBJ2-1; TRBD2 aligns across 8 bases. The receptor comes from a man in his sixties in good health. The CDR3 sequence: CASNTRGGRHNEQFF. The CDR3 DNA is TGTGCCAGCAATACACGGGGGGGCCGTCACAATGAGCAGTTCTTC.